Listed here is a single TCR beta chain. The CDR3 is 15 amino acids. The trim removed 10 bases at V and 3 bases at J, leaving 14 bases unmatched. Germline CDR1 SGHRS, CDR2 YFSETQ. The repertoire was sequenced with immunoSEQ multiplex PCR; TCRdb's copy has only in-frame clones and lacks some. The table shows around 290,000 clones, with 80% to 90% occurring only once. This sample is drawn from a study of blood T cell repertoires in COVID-19. About the study: In each case, the material was cDNA or gDNA derived from T cells, B-cell-depleted T cells, or PBMCs.

This sequence was found in a man in his forties or fifties with acute or convalescent COVID-19. Specimen: peripheral blood. V usage is TRBV5-1 and J usage is TRBJ1-2; TRBD1 agrees at 8 bases. CDR3 loop: CASRTGGGLDYGYTF. The CDR3 nucleotides are TGCGCCTCGAGAACAGGGGGAGGTCTAGACTATGGCTACACCTTC.